This T cell receptor beta chain was found in a study of early T cells in non-severe SARS-CoV-2 infection. Study details: With bulk RNA from unsorted whole blood as input, sequencing yielded unpaired chains.

Unique molecular identifiers were affixed to single, distinct cDNA molecules. A single record per CDR3 protein comes from TCRdb applying MiXCR to the 5' RACE reads. The sample includes roughly 100,000 distinct CDR3 sequences, 9.5% to 15% of them seen just once. Notes on the study in general: A preference for anti-spike CD8 responses marked VDJdb matching, which missed private and CD4 specificities.

This clonotype was observed a handful of times. The antigen is undetermined. This sample comprised whole blood, obtained at baseline. The receptor comes from an adult who was a healthcare worker with PCR-confirmed SARS-CoV-2 infection or an uninfected control (not recorded which).

The CDR3 DNA reads TGCAGTGCTAGAGAATGGAGGACTAGCGTGGAGACCCAGTACTTC. It yields the protein CSAREWRTSVETQYF. The chain uses TRBV20-1 and TRBJ2-5; TRBD2 agrees at 9 bases. The length of the CDR3 is 15 residues. J lost 5 bases, V lost 0 bases, and 7 bases had no gene match. Germline assignment: CDR1 DFQATT and CDR2 SNEGSKA (reference sequence).